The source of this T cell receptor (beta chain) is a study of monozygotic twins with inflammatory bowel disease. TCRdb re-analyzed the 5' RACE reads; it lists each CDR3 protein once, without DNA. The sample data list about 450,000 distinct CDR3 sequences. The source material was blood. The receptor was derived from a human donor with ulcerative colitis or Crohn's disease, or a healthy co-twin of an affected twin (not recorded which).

The CDR3 protein is CASSEYRAHYFLSTDTQYF. This chain links TRBV21-1 with TRBJ2-3; the D call of TRBD2 rests on TCRdb alone, since no DNA is present to check it. TRBV21-1 is a pseudogene. This CDR3 has 19 amino acids.